One and the same sample provided the 2 T cell receptor beta chains below, sequenced in a study of monozygotic twins with inflammatory bowel disease. Reprocessing the 5' RACE reads, TCRdb reports a single entry for every CDR3 protein and omits DNA. The sample totals more than 350,000 distinct CDR3 sequences. Sequencing was performed on blood. The receptors stem from a human donor with ulcerative colitis or Crohn's disease, or a healthy co-twin of an affected twin (not recorded which).

The chain uses TRBV7-8 and TRBJ2-7; TCRdb proposes TRBD2, but this gene call is untestable without DNA. The CDR3 has 14 amino acids. Germline values: CDR1 SGHVS, CDR2 FQNEAQ. The CDR3 sequence: CASSLDLAGEQQYF. Combining the CDR3 with reference TRBV7-8 and TRBJ2-7 gives the whole variable domain GAGVSQSPRYKVAKRGQDVALRCDPISGHVSLFWYQQALGQGPEFLTYFQNEAQLDKSGLPSDRFFAERPEGSVSTLKIQRTQQEDSAVYLCASSLDLAGEQQYFGPGTRLTVT.

This chain uses TRBV7-2 with TRBJ2-5; the D call of TRBD2 rests on TCRdb alone, since no DNA is present to check it. CDR1 and CDR2 (germline): SGHTA, FQGNSA. CDR3 length: 15 amino acids. Here the CDR3 reads CASTQAGGYQETQYF.